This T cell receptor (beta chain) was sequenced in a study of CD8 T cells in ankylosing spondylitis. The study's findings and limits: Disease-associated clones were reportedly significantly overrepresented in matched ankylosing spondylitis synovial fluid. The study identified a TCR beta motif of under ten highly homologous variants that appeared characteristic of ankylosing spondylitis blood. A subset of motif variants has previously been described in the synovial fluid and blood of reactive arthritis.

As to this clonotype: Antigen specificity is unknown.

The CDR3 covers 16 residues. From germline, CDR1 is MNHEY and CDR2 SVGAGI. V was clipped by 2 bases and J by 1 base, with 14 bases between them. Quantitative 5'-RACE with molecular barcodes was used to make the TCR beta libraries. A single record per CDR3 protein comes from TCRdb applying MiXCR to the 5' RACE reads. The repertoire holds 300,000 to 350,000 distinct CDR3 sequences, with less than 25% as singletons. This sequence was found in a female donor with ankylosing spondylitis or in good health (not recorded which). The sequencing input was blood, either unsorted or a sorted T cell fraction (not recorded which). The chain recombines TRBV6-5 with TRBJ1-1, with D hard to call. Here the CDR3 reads CASSYRGGLGNTEAFF. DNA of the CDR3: TGTGCCAGCAGTTACCGCGGCGGGTTGGGGAACACTGAAGCTTTCTTT.